These T cell receptor beta chains were read from a single sample in a study of blood T cell repertoires in COVID-19. The repertoire was sequenced with immunoSEQ multiplex PCR; TCRdb's copy has only in-frame clones and lacks some. This table has some 100,000 clones, about 91% appearing once. Source material: peripheral blood. These receptors all come from a human donor with active COVID-19. The donor label of this sample is uncertain. Each CDR3 is given with its conserved first and last residue. A D gene is named only where the DNA matches it firmly. Some rows mark clone size as missing; the rest say once, few, many or name a class of expanded clone.

j_call clone_size d_call v_call cdr3_aa cdr3_nt
TRBJ2-3 - - TRBV24-1 CATSDLAREGTDTQYF TGTGCCACCAGTGATTTGGCCAGGGAGGGCACAGATACGCAGTATTTT
TRBJ1-1 once - TRBV29-1 CSVEAEVLGAFF TGCAGCGTTGAAGCTGAGGTGTTAGGAGCTTTCTTT
TRBJ2-3 - - TRBV6-4 CASSDTLADTQYF TGTGCCAGCAGTGATACGTTGGCCGATACGCAGTATTTT
TRBJ2-1 - - TRBV19 CASSIVYDNEQFF TGTGCCAGTAGTATAGTCTACGACAATGAGCAGTTCTTC
TRBJ1-5 - - TRBV19 CASSIRHLRGHQPQHF TGTGCCAGTAGTATCCGACACCTCAGGGGTCATCAGCCCCAGCATTTT
TRBJ2-7 - - TRBV27 CASRLGGAEQYF TGTGCCAGCCGTTTGGGGGGGGCCGAGCAGTACTTC
TRBJ1-1 - - TRBV6-2/TRBV6-3 CASSYQEVTEAFF TGTGCCAGCAGTTACCAGGAGGTAACTGAAGCTTTCTTT
TRBJ2-7 - TRBD2 TRBV5-4 CASSLGGGLPYEQYF TGTGCCAGCAGCTTAGGCGGGGGACTCCCCTACGAGCAGTACTTC
TRBJ2-3 once TRBD2 TRBV18 CASSPTRRGGKDTQYF TGTGCCAGCTCACCCACGCGGCGGGGGGGGAAAGATACGCAGTATTTT
TRBJ2-7 - TRBD1 TRBV6-5 CASSYLGQGVYEQYF TGTGCCAGCAGTTACTTAGGACAGGGGGTCTACGAGCAGTACTTC
TRBJ1-4 - TRBD1 TRBV18 CASSPPGQSNEKLFF TGTGCCAGCTCACCACCGGGACAGAGTAATGAAAAACTGTTTTTT
TRBJ1-2 - TRBD1 TRBV19 CASSYRGAKNYGYTF TGTGCCAGTAGTTACAGGGGCGCAAAAAACTATGGCTACACCTTC
TRBJ2-3 - TRBD2 TRBV19 CASSRLAGGASTDTQYF TGTGCCAGTAGCCGACTAGCGGGGGGGGCTAGCACAGATACGCAGTATTTT
TRBJ1-1 - - TRBV19 CASSITGAGMNTEAFF TGTGCCAGTAGTATAACTGGAGCCGGGATGAACACTGAAGCTTTCTTT
TRBJ2-7 - - TRBV5-4 CASSLSPQAGTEQYF TGTGCCAGCAGCTTGTCACCTCAAGCAGGAACTGAGCAGTACTTC
TRBJ2-3 once - TRBV9 CASSETGTLGPTDTQYF TGTGCCAGCAGCGAGACCGGGACTCTCGGTCCCACAGATACGCAGTATTTT
TRBJ2-5 - - TRBV2 CASTPSSRGETQYF TGTGCCAGCACCCCGTCTAGCAGGGGAGAGACCCAGTACTTC
TRBJ2-1 - TRBD1 TRBV14 CASSQTPGQGARDEQFF TGTGCCAGCAGCCAGACGCCGGGACAGGGGGCGCGGGATGAGCAGTTCTTC
TRBJ2-5 - - TRBV10-3 CAISDETQGGETQYF TGTGCCATCAGTGACGAAACGCAGGGAGGAGAGACCCAGTACTTC
TRBJ1-2 - TRBD1 TRBV5-4 CASRGRDREGGTYGYTF TGTGCCAGCAGGGGCCGGGACAGGGAGGGGGGAACTTATGGCTACACCTTC
TRBJ2-1 - TRBD2 TRBV5-1 CASSPGLADYNEQFF TGCGCCAGCAGCCCCGGGCTAGCGGATTACAATGAGCAGTTCTTC
TRBJ2-2 - TRBD2 TRBV9 CASSVVKRGGPGELFF TGTGCCAGCAGCGTAGTAAAGCGGGGGGGCCCCGGGGAGCTGTTTTTT
TRBJ1-1 - - TRBV18 CASSATQNTEAFF TGTGCCAGCTCAGCGACACAGAACACTGAAGCTTTCTTT
TRBJ2-5 - TRBD2 TRBV13 CASSLSGGAEETQYF TGTGCCAGCAGCTTAAGCGGGGGGGCCGAAGAGACCCAGTACTTC
TRBJ1-2 - TRBD1 TRBV7-9 CASSPDATGAGYTF TGTGCCAGCAGCCCCGATGCTACAGGGGCCGGCTACACCTTC
TRBJ1-2 - - TRBV2 CASTAGGNYGYTF TGTGCCAGCACCGCGGGAGGGAACTATGGCTACACCTTC
TRBJ2-3 - TRBD1 TRBV5-4 CASRRDRVSDTQYF TGTGCCAGCAGGAGGGACAGGGTATCAGATACGCAGTATTTT